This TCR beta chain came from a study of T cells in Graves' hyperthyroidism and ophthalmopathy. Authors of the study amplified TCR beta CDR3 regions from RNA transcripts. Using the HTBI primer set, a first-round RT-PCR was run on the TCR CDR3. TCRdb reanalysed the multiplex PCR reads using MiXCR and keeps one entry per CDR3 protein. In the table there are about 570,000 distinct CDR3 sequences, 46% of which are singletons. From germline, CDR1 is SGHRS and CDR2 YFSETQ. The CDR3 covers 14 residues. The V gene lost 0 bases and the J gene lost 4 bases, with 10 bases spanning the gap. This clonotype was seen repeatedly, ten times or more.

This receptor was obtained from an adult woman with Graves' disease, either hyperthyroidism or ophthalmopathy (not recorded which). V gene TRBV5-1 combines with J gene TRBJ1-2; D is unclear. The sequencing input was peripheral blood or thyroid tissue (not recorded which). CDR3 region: CASSLDAAGYGYTF. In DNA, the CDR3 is TGCGCCAGCAGCTTGGACGCCGCTGGCTATGGCTACACCTTC.